This is a list of T cell receptor beta chains from one sample in a study of cytomegalovirus exposure and HLA in healthy donors. The table came from immunoSEQ multiplex PCR; TCRdb's copy has only in-frame clones and leaves some out. In the table there are over 200,000 clones, around four fifths of which are singletons. The sample was PBMCs. The receptors here all came from a male donor in good health and CMV-seronegative. Both conserved end residues are part of each CDR3. The order of the fields is V gene, clone size, D gene, CDR3 protein. D genes are given only for firm matches. Not all rows give a size; the values are once, few, many and, for expanded clones, a class.

>TRBV7-6|NA|TRBD1
CASSSGPSGGVGYEQYF
>TRBV28|NA|TRBD1
CASRSPGTGSYEQYF
>TRBV7-3|NA|TRBD2
CASQTSGSPAETQYF
>TRBV27|NA|TRBD1
CASRIGGGRSDTQYF
>TRBV19|NA|TRBD1
CASSIPGQGFHGELFF
>TRBV7-3|NA|NA
CASSRQAGETQYF
>TRBV28|NA|NA
CASSSIDSTYGYTF
>TRBV30|few|NA
CAWTQRERDTQYF
>TRBV14|NA|NA
CASRLETRRSTDTQYF
>TRBV19|NA|TRBD1
CARDRSYEQYF
>TRBV4-1|NA|NA
CASSQSRSSYNEQFF
>TRBV18|few|TRBD1
CASSPRTGGISGNTIYF
>TRBV9|NA|TRBD1
CASSVGQGMSEQYF
>TRBV7-2|once|TRBD2
CASSRYGTSPTTYEQYF
>TRBV11-2|NA|NA
CASSLDTTILTDTQYF
>TRBV2|NA|NA
CASSEALRGYEQYF
>TRBV20-1|NA|TRBD2
CSALLAGKQYF
>TRBV2|NA|NA
CASSDLVREIEQYF
>TRBV18|NA|NA
CASSPYQQDDSSSGNTIYF
>TRBV5-1|NA|TRBD2
CASSFGLAGNNEQFF
>TRBV4-1|NA|TRBD2
CASSQLAGELYEQFF
>TRBV11-2|NA|NA
CASSLQGFPEAFF
>TRBV11-3|NA|NA
CASSFDSGSSYEQYF
>TRBV9|NA|TRBD1
CASSVFRTGGTDTQYF
>TRBV4-2|NA|NA
CASSQDGGRGEAEAFF
>TRBV19|NA|NA
CASSLAGLSSYNEQFF
>TRBV27|NA|NA
CASSSRLGQPQHF
>TRBV2|NA|TRBD1
CASSATGGSYNEQFF
>TRBV30|NA|NA
CAWSVWTEGINEQFF
>TRBV5-1|NA|NA
CASSAGANNYEQYF
>TRBV10-3|once|NA
CAISAYSGYNEQFF
>TRBV7-9|NA|TRBD2
CASSLGTSGQRNEQFF
>TRBV19|NA|NA
CASSITIPYEQYF
>TRBV7-6|NA|NA
CASSLLGRDSFGANVLTF
>TRBV6-6|NA|TRBD1
CASSYNDRAYEQYF
>TRBV9|NA|NA
CASSVLASMGETQYF
>TRBV21-1|NA|NA
CASMREGRNGYTF
>TRBV7-3|few|NA
CASSPWDTSNEQFF
>TRBV11-2|NA|TRBD2
CASSLTSGTYNEQFF
>TRBV19|NA|NA
CASRPQVAIGNQPQHF
>TRBV29-1|NA|NA
CSVESGGGYTF
>TRBV11-2|NA|TRBD1
CASSPGQGSYEQYF
>TRBV4-1|NA|NA
CASSQVTGFGGYTF
>TRBV28|NA|TRBD1
CASSYTGTGPNTEAFF
>TRBV6-5|NA|NA
CASSLDSEQPQHF
>TRBV29-1|NA|NA
CSVEEGHGSGNTIYF
>TRBV6-5|NA|TRBD1
CASSYGGQGTSPLHF
>TRBV7-3|NA|TRBD2
CASSLLAGPYNEQFF
>TRBV10-1|NA|NA
CASRSGTGYEQYF